The 8 T cell receptor beta chains below were found in one sample sequenced in a study of T cell responses to AZD1222 COVID-19 vaccine. Here immunoSEQ multiplex PCR was the method, and the copy in TCRdb shows in-frame clones only, minus some. The repertoire holds some 140,000 clones, with approximately 90% as singletons. Sequenced here: peripheral blood, sampled on day 0 of AZD1222 vaccination. The origin of the receptors is an adult in good health.

V gene TRBV3-1 (or the pseudogene TRBV3-2) combines with J gene TRBJ1-1; D is unclear. The germline CDR1 and CDR2 sequences are LGHDT and YNNKEL (reference sequence). V was cut by 4 bases and J by 4 bases, with 10 bases left in between. CDR3 length equals 13 residues. The CDR3 nucleotides are TGTGCCAGCAGCCCTGACATTCTCACTGAAGCTTTCTTT. Its protein product is CASSPDILTEAFF.

The J gene is TRBJ1-4, the V gene TRBV5-1; 7 bases align to TRBD1. Germline V gene lookup returns CDR1 SGHRS and CDR2 YFSETQ. The V and J ends lost 0 bases and 8 bases, in that order; junction bases with no gene match: 4. The CDR3 consists of 14 residues. Here the CDR3 DNA reads TGCGCCAGCAGCTTGGAAGGGGGCGGAGAAAAACTGTTTTTT. It encodes CASSLEGGGEKLFF.

The J gene is TRBJ2-1, the V gene TRBV7-9, with D uncertain. CDR1 and CDR2 from the germline V gene are SEHNR and FQNEAQ (reference sequence). Trimming cost V 6 bases and J 7 bases, with 13 bases left between them. The length of the CDR3 is 13 residues. Here the CDR3 reads CASRLSEKNEQFF. CDR3 sequence (DNA): TGTGCCAGCAGACTTTCGGAGAAGAATGAGCAGTTCTTC.

The chain recombines TRBV27 with TRBJ1-6; a possible D gene is TRBD1 (6 bases). This CDR3 contains 15 residues. Germline values: CDR1 MNHEY, CDR2 SMNVEV (reference sequence). V gave up 3 bases and J gave up 7 bases, with 13 bases separating them. The CDR3 bases are TGTGCCAGCAGTTTTCGGGGGGCCGGGAATTCACCCCTCCACTTT. Translation gives CASSFRGAGNSPLHF.

This clone has a handful of counts. The J gene is TRBJ1-1, the V gene TRBV3-1 (or the pseudogene TRBV3-2); TRBD1 might be the D (5 bases). The CDR3 extends over 14 amino acids. Germline V gene data show CDR1 as LGHDT and CDR2 as YNNKEL (reference sequence). Deletions cut 4 bases from V and 1 base from J, with 10 bases between. As DNA, the CDR3 is TGTGCCAGCAGCCTTGACAGTTCGAACACTGAAGCTTTCTTT. Protein product: CASSLDSSNTEAFF.

The J gene is TRBJ1-6, the V gene TRBV7-9; perhaps TRBD1 as D (6 bases). V was cut by 5 bases and J by 8 bases, with 16 bases left in between. The CDR3 consists of 15 residues. The V gene's germline CDR1 is SEHNR and CDR2 FQNEAQ (reference sequence). The CDR3 loop is CASSPVGGAYSPLHF. DNA for the CDR3: TGTGCCAGCAGCCCCGTGGGGGGGGCTTATTCACCCCTCCACTTT.

The chain uses TRBV5-1 and TRBJ2-1, with TRBD2 as a possible D gene (5 bases). The CDR3 is made up of 16 amino acids. The germline V gene encodes CDR1 SGHRS and CDR2 YFSETQ. V shed 3 bases and J shed 0 bases, with 13 bases lying between them. This chain's CDR3 is CASSYYSVGSYNEQFF. The DNA of the CDR3 is TGCGCCAGCAGCTACTATAGCGTTGGCTCCTACAATGAGCAGTTCTTC.

The CDR3 nucleotides read TGTGCCAGCAGCCCCGGGACTAGCGTTTCCAATGAGCAGTTCTTC. Protein: CASSPGTSVSNEQFF. The gene calls are TRBV7-3 and TRBJ2-1, with 10 bases that match TRBD2. The CDR3 is 15 amino acids. CDR1 and CDR2 from the germline V gene are SGHTA and FQGTGA. Trimming took 5 bases from V and 6 from J; bases not matched to a gene: 7.